One and the same sample provided the 21 T cell receptor beta chains below, sequenced in a study of lung T cells in sarcoidosis with Löfgren's syndrome. From the reads, TCRdb called clonotypes with MiXCR, one entry per CDR3 protein. Of 55,000 to 80,000 distinct CDR3 sequences listed, about 20% are singletons. The sample taken for sequencing was CD4+ T cells from PBMCs. The source is a human donor with sarcoidosis (Löfgren's syndrome or another form), or a control subject (not recorded which).

This clonotype has at least ten counts. The chain carries TRBV6-1 and TRBJ1-2; 7 positions agree with TRBD1. After removal of 6 bases from V and 8 bases from J, the junction contained 6 bases not matched to a gene. Germline V gene lookup returns CDR1 MNHNS and CDR2 SASEGT. This CDR3 spans 12 amino acids. In nucleotides, the CDR3 is TGTGCCAGCAGCACCCAGGGGGAAGGCTACACCTTC. As protein: CASSTQGEGYTF.

The chain combines TRBV3-1 with TRBJ2-3; 8 bases map to TRBD1. This CDR3 spans 15 amino acids. Trimming removed 3 bases from V and 2 bases from J; junction bases left unmatched: 4. The germline CDR1 and CDR2 sequences are LGHDT and YNNKEL (reference sequence). This CDR3 is CASSQADRATDTQYF. CDR3 in DNA: TGTGCCAGCAGCCAGGCGGACAGGGCCACAGATACGCAGTATTTT.

This clonotype was picked up many times. V usage is TRBV20-1 and J usage is TRBJ2-1; 11 nucleotides agree with TRBD2. Germline lookup yields CDR1 DFQATT and CDR2 SNEGSKA (reference sequence). The junction had 8 bases not matched to a gene; V was cut back by 0 bases and J by 4 bases. This CDR3 contains 17 residues. The CDR3 DNA reads as TGCAGTGCTAGAGATTCGACTAGCGGGGCCCTTTACAATGAGCAGTTCTTC. Protein: CSARDSTSGALYNEQFF.

This clonotype was observed a few times. The chain employs TRBV7-8 and TRBJ2-1, with 9 bases that match TRBD2. V shed 5 bases, J shed 7 bases, and the junction held 12 bases outside the gene matches. Per the germline V gene, CDR1 is SGHVS and CDR2 is FQNEAQ. The CDR3 extends over 16 amino acids. CDR3 DNA: TGTGCCAGCAGCATCCGAAGTAGCGGGGGCCTTAATGAGCAGTTCTTC. This sequence encodes CASSIRSSGGLNEQFF. The full variable domain, completed using reference TRBV7-8 and TRBJ2-1, is GAGVSQSPRYKVAKRGQDVALRCDPISGHVSLFWYQQALGQGPEFLTYFQNEAQLDKSGLPSDRFFAERPEGSVSTLKIQRTQQEDSAVYLCASSIRSSGGLNEQFFGPGTRLTVL.

The V gene is TRBV18, the J gene TRBJ2-1, with D tentatively TRBD2 (5 bases). Germline V gene data show CDR1 as KGHSH and CDR2 as LQKENI. The CDR3 totals 17 residues. Trimming cost V 3 bases and J 0 bases, with 15 bases left between them. The CDR3 sequence: CASSPIKLEISYNEQFF. The CDR3 DNA follows: TGTGCCAGCTCACCGATAAAACTAGAGATCTCCTACAATGAGCAGTTCTTC. The full variable domain, its missing parts supplied by reference TRBV18 and TRBJ2-1, is NAGVMQNPRHLVRRRGQEARLRCSPMKGHSHVYWYRQLPEEGLKFMVYLQKENIIDESGMPKERFSAEFPKEGPSILRIQQVVRGDSAAYFCASSPIKLEISYNEQFFGPGTRLTVL.

With respect to this clonotype: A much larger clone is a single base away; this may be a read error. The rearrangement joins TRBV20-1 to TRBJ2-2, with 8 nucleotides matching TRBD1. This CDR3 spans 16 amino acids. Germline assignment: CDR1 DFQATT and CDR2 SNEGSKA (reference sequence). CDR3 in DNA: TGCAGTGCTAGAGATCCGGGACAGGCGAACACCGTGGAGCTGTTTTTT. It codes for CSARDPGQANTVELFF.

The CDR3 loop reads CASSQGFYGYTF. For the CDR3, the DNA is TGTGCCAGCAGCCAAGGCTTCTATGGCTACACCTTC. V is TRBV12-3 or TRBV12-4 and J is TRBJ1-2; D remains ambiguous. The CDR3 is 12 amino acids. V lost 6 bases and J 4 bases, leaving 9 bases between the germline ends.

This clonotype was observed a few times. This chain uses TRBV5-1 with TRBJ1-2; TRBD1 matches at 7 bases. This CDR3 has 13 residues. Germline V lookup: CDR1 SGHRS, CDR2 YFSETQ. Trimming at V came to 4 bases and at J to 4 bases, leaving 4 bases not matched to a gene. The CDR3 here is CASSAGQSYGYTF. In DNA form, the CDR3 reads TGCGCCAGCAGCGCGGGACAGTCCTATGGCTACACCTTC.

In regard to this clonotype: One end of the junction varies from germline; a read error may be responsible. The chain couples TRBV11-2 to TRBJ1-3; 8 bases align to TRBD1. This CDR3 is built from 16 residues. The germline gives CDR1 SGHAT, CDR2 FQNNGV. The CDR3 spells CAGSSGTGDWRNTIYF. The CDR3 nucleotides read TGTGCCGGCAGCTCCGGGACAGGTGATTGGAGGAACACCATATATTTT.

This clonotype was detected many times. The rearrangement joins TRBV20-1 to TRBJ2-7; perhaps TRBD1 as D (5 bases). Germline CDR1 reads DFQATT; CDR2 reads SNEGSKA (reference sequence). Deletions cut 0 bases from V and 2 bases from J, with 11 bases between. The CDR3 has 14 amino acids. The CDR3 sequence: CSARDWAGTYEQYF. The CDR3 DNA follows: TGCAGTGCTAGAGATTGGGCAGGGACCTACGAGCAGTACTTC.

In the case of this clonotype: A read error may explain this, as a much larger clone is one base away. The CDR3: CVSSLAGGPDTQYF. The CDR3, as DNA: TGTGTCAGCAGCTTAGCGGGGGGGCCGGATACGCAGTATTTT. The V and J genes are TRBV7-9 and TRBJ2-3, with TRBD2 identical over 11 bases. This CDR3 spans 14 amino acids. In germline, CDR1 is SEHNR, CDR2 FQNEAQ (reference sequence).

The genes are TRBV5-6 and TRBJ1-6, with 7 bases matching TRBD1. CDR1 is SGHDT and CDR2 is YYEEEE in the germline V gene. This CDR3 is 14 amino acids long. With 0 bases clipped from V and 9 bases from J, the junction kept 3 bases outside the gene matches. This chain's CDR3 is CASSLGQGLSPLHF. In DNA, the CDR3 is TGTGCCAGCAGCTTGGGACAGGGACTTTCACCCCTCCACTTT.

This clonotype was seen a few times. J is TRBJ2-7 and V is TRBV11-2; 10 nucleotides match TRBD2. This CDR3 is built from 16 residues. J lost 2 bases, V lost 1 base, and 5 bases had no gene match. The germline V gene encodes CDR1 SGHAT and CDR2 FQNNGV. The CDR3 bases are TGTGCCAGCAGCTTAGTAGCGGGAGGTACCACCTACGAGCAGTACTTC. Protein sequence: CASSLVAGGTTYEQYF.

This clonotype occurred a few times. This chain links TRBV4-1 with TRBJ1-1, with 7 bases matching TRBD1. From germline, CDR1 is MGHRA and CDR2 YSYEKL. The CDR3 spans 16 residues. J lost 4 bases, V lost 4 bases, and 12 bases had no gene match. CDR3 in DNA: TGCGCCAGCAGCCGCAAGATTCAGGGGGGGTTCACTGAAGCTTTCTTT. Residues: CASSRKIQGGFTEAFF.

This clonotype was picked up many times. The V gene is TRBV28, the J gene TRBJ2-7; D could derive from TRBD1 or TRBD2 (5 bases each). From germline, CDR1 is MDHEN and CDR2 SYDVKM. The V end was cut by 2 bases, the J end by 2 bases, with 16 bases between. The CDR3 contains 16 residues. The DNA for the CDR3 is TGTGCCAGCAGTTTAAGTGGGGGTAGGCAGGCCTACGAGCAGTACGTC. Translated, it gives CASSLSGGRQAYEQYV.

This clonotype was observed once. Just one base apart from a much larger clone, this may be a read error. This rearrangement joins TRBV11-2 to TRBJ2-7, with a tentative D call TRBD2 (6 bases). The CDR3 spans 15 residues. The V gene lost 2 bases and the J gene lost 3 bases, with 14 bases spanning the gap. In germline, CDR1 is SGHAT, CDR2 FQNNGV. The chain's CDR3 is CASSLWPGSGYEQYF. The CDR3 DNA reads TGTGCCAGCAGCTTATGGCCCGGGAGTGGCTACGAGCAGTACTTC.

This clonotype has ten or more counts. V gene TRBV7-2 combines with J gene TRBJ2-2; possibly TRBD2 for D (6 bases). The CDR3 has 15 amino acids. From germline, CDR1 is SGHTA and CDR2 FQGNSA. Trimming shortened V by 7 bases and J by 10 bases, and 22 bases separated the two germline ends. This CDR3 reads CASTLGGTLETELFF. The CDR3 nucleotides read TGTGCCAGCACCCTCGGCGGGACCCTAGAAACGGAGCTGTTTTTT.

This clonotype was observed a few times. The chain employs TRBV5-4 and TRBJ1-2, with D maybe TRBD1 (5 bases). Looked up from germline, CDR1 is SGHNT and CDR2 is YYREEE (reference sequence). The CDR3 is 14 residues long. Deletions cut 4 bases from V and 7 bases from J, with 17 bases between. The CDR3 reads CASSREVTGLGYTF. The CDR3 region has the DNA TGTGCCAGCAGCCGGGAGGTGACGGGGCTTGGCTACACCTTC.

The rearrangement joins TRBV18 to TRBJ1-2; tentatively, D is TRBD1 (5 bases). V was cut by 0 bases and J by 0 bases, with 17 bases left in between. CDR1 and CDR2 (germline): KGHSH, LQKENI. The CDR3 is made up of 18 amino acids. The CDR3 DNA is TGTGCCAGCTCACCACCGACCCTTCCCGGGGCCCCTAACTATGGCTACACCTTC. This codes for CASSPPTLPGAPNYGYTF.

Points on this clonotype: A junction boundary mismatches the germline segment, possibly from a read error. This sequence joins TRBV6-1 and TRBJ1-6; the match to TRBD1 covers 8 bases. This CDR3 comprises 17 residues. Germline-derived CDR1 and CDR2 are MNHNS and SASEGT. The CDR3 spells CASSRRQGSPYNSPPHF. In DNA, the CDR3 is TGTGCCAGCAGTAGGCGACAGGGGAGCCCCTATAATTCACCCCCCCACTTT.

The sample holds a few counts of this clonotype. This sequence joins TRBV7-3 and TRBJ1-1, with a tentative D call TRBD1 (5 bases). Germline CDR1 is SGHTA and CDR2 is FQGTGA. Deletions cut 1 base from V and 7 bases from J, with 10 bases between. The CDR3 totals 13 residues. The DNA for the CDR3 is TGTGCCAGCAGCTTAATCAGGGCTGATGAAGCTTTCTTT. This gives the protein CASSLIRADEAFF.